This passage covers 28 T cell receptor beta chains from one sample sequenced in a study of T cells in localized non-small cell lung cancer. Assay used: immunoSEQ multiplex PCR; TCRdb lists only in-frame clones, some missing. This sample has about 2,100 clones, with approximately 26% found just once. The sample consisted of normal lung tissue next to the tumor, taken before any cancer treatment. These receptors were obtained from a woman aged 40-69 years with stage I lung adenocarcinoma.

The sample holds a few counts of this clone. The chain joins TRBV11-3 to TRBJ2-2, with TRBD2 as a possible D gene (7 bases). The CDR3 runs 16 residues. Germline lookup yields CDR1 SGHNT and CDR2 YENEEA. V lost 1 base to trimming and J lost 4 bases, with 13 bases between them. CDR3 coding DNA: TGTGCCAGCAGCTTAGGTGCGCGGGGGCTCACCGGGGAGCTGTTTTTT. It specifies CASSLGARGLTGELFF.

This clone was seen a few times. V and J are TRBV19 and TRBJ2-5, with a tentative D call TRBD1 (5 bases). Germline V gene data show CDR1 as LNHDA and CDR2 as SQIVND (reference sequence). V was shortened by 5 bases and J by 2 bases, with 24 bases between the two germline ends. The CDR3 is 18 amino acids. The DNA of the CDR3 is TGTGCCAGTAGTGGATTCCTTGGGCAGGGCGAAATTCAAGAGACCCAGTACTTC. Translated: CASSGFLGQGEIQETQYF.

This chain's CDR3 is CASRGDSSQETQYF. The CDR3 region has the DNA TGCGCCAGCAGAGGGGACAGCTCACAAGAGACCCAGTACTTC. The J gene is TRBJ2-5, the V gene TRBV5-1; 7 nucleotides line up with TRBD1. V gave up 5 bases and J gave up 2 bases; unmatched junction bases: 6. Germline CDR1 SGHRS, CDR2 YFSETQ. The CDR3 totals 14 residues.

This clone was seen a handful of times. The chain carries TRBV11-3 and TRBJ2-7; 7 nucleotides line up with TRBD2. Germline loops: CDR1 SGHNT, CDR2 YENEEA. The CDR3 length is 16 residues. Trimming took 0 bases from V and 2 from J; bases not matched to a gene: 7. CDR3 DNA sequence: TGTGCCAGCAGCTTAGAATTGACGGGGGGAGCCTACGAGCAGTACTTC. It codes for CASSLELTGGAYEQYF.

This clone is classed as medium-sized. The chain couples TRBV9 to TRBJ2-7; unclear D gene. V was clipped by 0 bases and J by 3 bases, with 7 bases between them. Looked up from germline, CDR1 is SGDLS and CDR2 is YYNGEE. CDR3 length equals 13 residues. CDR3 residues: CASSVAPLYEQYF. CDR3 DNA sequence: TGTGCCAGCAGCGTAGCCCCACTCTACGAGCAGTACTTC.

By sample fraction, this clone is medium-sized. The J gene is TRBJ1-2, the V gene TRBV6-8, with 10 nucleotides matching TRBD1. Germline V gene data show CDR1 as MNHGY and CDR2 as SAAAGT. CDR3 size: 12 residues. V shed 8 bases, J shed 6 bases, and the junction held 3 bases outside the gene matches. CDR3 DNA: TGTGCCAGCGGACAGGGGGGGGATGGCTACACCTTC. It translates to CASGQGGDGYTF.

J is TRBJ2-7 and V is TRBV19; 12 bases agree with TRBD1. Germline assignment: CDR1 LNHDA and CDR2 SQIVND (reference sequence). V lost 7 bases to trimming and J lost 9 bases; unmatched junction nucleotides: 7. The CDR3 loop spans 13 amino acids. The CDR3 nucleotides read TGTGCCAGTACCGCCGGGACAGGGGGCCCGCAGTACTTC. Amino acids: CASTAGTGGPQYF. Complete variable domain (other parts from reference TRBV19 and TRBJ2-7): DGGITQSPKYLFRKEGQNVTLSCEQNLNHDAMYWYRQDPGQGLRLIYYSQIVNDFQKGDIAEGYSVSREKKESFPLTVTSAQKNPTAFYLCASTAGTGGPQYFGPGTRLTVT.

This clone was counted between two and nine times. The chain employs TRBV7-6 and TRBJ2-3; D gene uncertain. Germline CDR1 is SGHVS and CDR2 is FNYEAQ. V was pared by 1 base and J by 0 bases, with 5 bases between. There are 14 residues in the CDR3. The CDR3 reads CASSLGPSTDTQYF. CDR3 nucleotides: TGTGCCAGCAGCTTAGGTCCCAGCACAGATACGCAGTATTTT.

This clone has only a few counts. The gene calls are TRBV28 and TRBJ1-2; tentative D call: TRBD1 (5 bases). V lost 4 bases, J lost 8 bases, and 11 bases lay in between. The CDR3 loop spans 12 amino acids. Germline V gene lookup returns CDR1 MDHEN and CDR2 SYDVKM. In DNA form, the CDR3 reads TGTGCCAGCAGTTACGGGGCGCGCGGCTACACCTTC. This gives the protein CASSYGARGYTF.

By proportion, this clone is medium-sized (0.01 to 0.1%). The gene calls are TRBV11-3 and TRBJ1-2; 7 nucleotides line up with TRBD1. V was clipped by 2 bases and J by 5 bases; unmatched bases: 8. The length of the CDR3 is 15 residues. Germline V CDR1 and CDR2: SGHNT, YENEEA. The CDR3 spells CASSLTSGQTYGYTF. Written as DNA, the CDR3 is TGTGCCAGCAGCTTAACCTCGGGACAGACTTATGGCTACACCTTC.

A few counts support this clone. The gene calls are TRBV9 and TRBJ1-1; D unclear. Germline CDR1 reads SGDLS; CDR2 reads YYNGEE. V was shortened by 2 bases and J by 0 bases, with 8 bases between the two germline ends. The CDR3 is made up of 14 amino acids. CDR3 nucleotides: TGTGCCAGCAGCGTTGGACCTTTGAACACTGAAGCTTTCTTT. It translates to CASSVGPLNTEAFF.

The gene calls are TRBV4-1 and TRBJ1-5, with D possibly being TRBD1 (5 bases). Germline CDR1 and CDR2: MGHRA and YSYEKL. Trimming took off 1 base at V and 6 bases at J, with 16 bases between the two ends. The CDR3 runs 16 residues. In DNA, the CDR3 is TGCGCCAGCAGCCAAGCGTTTGGGGGAGTGGTTCAGCCCCAGCATTTT. Translation: CASSQAFGGVVQPQHF.

J is TRBJ2-5 and V is TRBV25-1; perhaps TRBD2 as D (6 bases). CDR1 is MGHDK and CDR2 is SYGVNS in the germline V gene. V was shortened by 1 base and J by 3 bases, with 6 bases between the two germline ends. The CDR3 sequence is 13 residues long. The CDR3 loop reads CASSEWGEETQYF. The CDR3, as DNA: TGTGCCAGCAGTGAATGGGGGGAAGAGACCCAGTACTTC.

The CDR3 loop reads CASSQENRGRDGYTF. The CDR3 bases are TGTGCCAGCAGCCAAGAAAACAGGGGAAGGGATGGCTACACCTTC. The J gene is TRBJ1-2, the V gene TRBV14; 7 bases are a match to TRBD1. The CDR3 runs 15 residues. V shed 0 bases and J 6 bases; nucleotides not matched to a gene: 7. Germline V gene data show CDR1 as SGHDN and CDR2 as FVKESK. The full variable domain, in which reference TRBV14 and TRBJ1-2 provide the parts outside the CDR3, is EAGVTQFPSHSVIEKGQTVTLRCDPISGHDNLYWYRRVMGKEIKFLLHFVKESKQDESGMPNNRFLAERTGGTYSTLKVQPAELEDSGVYFCASSQENRGRDGYTFGSGTRLTVV.

This rearrangement joins TRBV18 to TRBJ1-2; D uncertain. Germline V gives CDR1 KGHSH, CDR2 LQKENI. This CDR3 is 16 amino acids long. The V and J ends lost 6 bases and 1 base respectively, with 18 bases between them. As DNA, the CDR3 is TGTGCCAGCTCTACCACCCGGGGTATCTTTAACTATGGCTACACCTTC. It yields the protein CASSTTRGIFNYGYTF.

The DNA of the CDR3 is TGTGCCAGCAGTAATCCGGGACTAGCGGGGGGCATGCCCTACAATGAGCAGTTCTTC. Protein product: CASSNPGLAGGMPYNEQFF. The chain carries TRBV7-6 and TRBJ2-1; the match to TRBD2 covers 15 bases. Germline loops: CDR1 SGHVS, CDR2 FNYEAQ. The V segment lost 6 bases and the J segment 2 bases; nucleotides outside the gene matches: 11. The length of the CDR3 is 19 residues.

The V gene is TRBV11-3, the J gene TRBJ1-1; the match to TRBD1 covers 8 bases. Germline-derived CDR1 and CDR2 are SGHNT and YENEEA. The CDR3 has 16 residues. Trimming took 4 bases from V and 6 from J; bases not matched to a gene: 13. In nucleotides, the CDR3 is TGTGCCAGCAGCTCGGGCTTGGGACAGGAGCGCTCTGAAGCTTTCTTT. Amino acid sequence: CASSSGLGQERSEAFF.

This clone has a handful of counts. The rearrangement joins TRBV6-8 to TRBJ2-1; 7 bases are a match to TRBD2. Germline V lookup: CDR1 MNHGY, CDR2 SAAAGT. Trimming took 10 bases from V and 8 from J; bases not matched to a gene: 11. This CDR3 is 13 amino acids long. CDR3 sequence: CAIGGKREDEQFF. Here the CDR3 DNA reads TGTGCCATCGGGGGGAAGAGGGAGGATGAGCAGTTCTTC.

J is TRBJ1-2 and V is TRBV25-1; D is possibly TRBD1 (5 bases). The CDR3 is 12 amino acids. The germline V and J ends were trimmed by 8 bases and 1 base, with 8 bases remaining between them. Germline V gene data show CDR1 as MGHDK and CDR2 as SYGVNS. The chain's CDR3 is CASGRDNYGYTF. DNA for the CDR3: TGTGCCAGCGGCAGGGATAACTATGGCTACACCTTC.

V usage is TRBV15 and J usage is TRBJ2-6; no clear D gene. The CDR3 is 15 residues long. V was shortened by 4 bases and J by 2 bases, with 9 bases between the two germline ends. In germline, CDR1 is LNHNV, CDR2 YYDKDF (reference sequence). The CDR3 DNA reads as TGTGCCACCAGCACTCAGAGGACTGGGGCCAACGTCCTGACTTTC. This codes for CATSTQRTGANVLTF.

This chain links TRBV19 with TRBJ1-2; D ambiguous. Germline assignment: CDR1 LNHDA and CDR2 SQIVND (reference sequence). Trimming removed 10 bases at V and 5 bases at J, with 17 bases between. The CDR3 runs 13 residues. The CDR3 DNA reads as TGTGCCACCTCAAGGGCGGAGAAATATGGCTACACCTTC. Residues: CATSRAEKYGYTF.

The V and J genes are TRBV19 and TRBJ2-6; the match to TRBD1 covers 8 bases. The V gene end was trimmed by 6 bases and the J gene end by 4 bases; junction bases not matched to a gene: 2. From germline, CDR1 is LNHDA and CDR2 SQIVND (reference sequence). The CDR3 covers 14 residues. The CDR3 sequence: CASSRGPGANVLTF. The CDR3 DNA follows: TGTGCCAGTAGCAGGGGGCCCGGGGCCAACGTCCTGACTTTC.

This sequence joins TRBV28 and TRBJ1-6; D call uncertain. CDR1 MDHEN and CDR2 SYDVKM come from the germline V gene. V was shortened by 2 bases and J by 10 bases, with 12 bases between the two germline ends. CDR3 length equals 14 residues. The CDR3 sequence is CASSLNGLGSPLHF. Written as DNA, the CDR3 is TGTGCCAGCAGTTTAAACGGCCTGGGATCACCCCTCCACTTT.

This clone showed up just a few times. The chain carries TRBV11-3 and TRBJ2-5; D is perhaps TRBD2 (5 bases). V dropped 3 bases and J dropped 6 bases, with 14 bases sitting between them. CDR1 and CDR2 (germline): SGHNT, YENEEA. The CDR3 covers 14 residues. The CDR3 coding sequence is TGTGCCAGCAGCTTGAATGTTGGGGAGAAGACCCAGTACTTC. This codes for CASSLNVGEKTQYF. Filled out from reference TRBV11-3 and TRBJ2-5, the complete variable domain reads EAGVVQSPRYKIIEKKQPVAFWCNPISGHNTLYWYLQNLGQGPELLIRYENEEAVDDSQLPKDRFSAERLKGVDSTLKIQPAELGDSAVYLCASSLNVGEKTQYFGPGTRLLVL.

V gene TRBV11-3 combines with J gene TRBJ1-1, with unresolved D. The CDR3 sequence is 14 residues long. CDR1 and CDR2 (germline): SGHNT, YENEEA. Trimming took off 4 bases at V and 3 bases at J, with 12 bases between the two ends. The CDR3 sequence: CASSSMPGDTEAFF. DNA of the CDR3: TGTGCCAGCAGCTCAATGCCCGGAGACACTGAAGCTTTCTTT.

The V gene is TRBV25-1, the J gene TRBJ1-6; no definite D call. CDR3 length: 13 amino acids. CDR1 is MGHDK and CDR2 is SYGVNS in the germline V gene. V lost 6 bases and J 7 bases, leaving 10 bases between the germline ends. The CDR3 protein is CASRTASNSPLHF. DNA for the CDR3: TGTGCCAGCAGGACGGCCTCGAATTCACCCCTCCACTTT.

This clone has only a few counts. The chain carries TRBV1 and TRBJ2-1; the table's D call, TRBD1, was not checked against the DNA. TRBV1 is listed as a pseudogene. The CDR3 has 14 residues. The CDR3 here is CASSQEGQGIEQFF. Written as DNA, the CDR3 is TGCGCCAGCAGCCAAGAGGGACAGGGGATTGAGCAGTTCTTC.

This clone appeared a few times. The chain has TRBV6-8 and TRBJ1-6; the D is unclear. The V end was cut by 6 bases, the J end by 6 bases, with 12 bases between. Germline lookup yields CDR1 MNHGY and CDR2 SAAAGT. This CDR3 has 14 amino acids. The CDR3 loop is CASSPTIGNSPLHF. CDR3 in DNA: TGTGCCAGCAGCCCAACGATAGGTAATTCACCCCTCCACTTT.